These 9 T cell receptor beta chains came from one sample sequenced in a study of a mutant IDH1 vaccine in newly diagnosed glioma. Here immunoSEQ multiplex PCR was the method, and the copy in TCRdb shows in-frame clones only, minus some. The top ten clones hold around 29% of a sample with about 26,000 clones, approximately 82% of them seen once. Their specific antigens are unknown. Time point specified: week 35, safety follow-up. In the vaccine, a single dose held 300 ug of the mutant IDH1 20-mer peptide, along with topical imiquimod. Sample: PBMCs, taken from a glioma patient whose treatment included an IDH1 peptide vaccine. All receptors come from a man between 25 and 39 years old with glioma.

V is TRBV5-6 and J is TRBJ2-7, with TRBD1 identical over 7 bases. With 0 bases clipped from V and 7 bases from J, the junction kept 7 bases outside the gene matches. The CDR3 is made up of 14 amino acids. Looked up from germline, CDR1 is SGHDT and CDR2 is YYEEEE. CDR3 nucleotide sequence: TGTGCCAGCAGCTTGGGGCAGGGGGTGGGAGAGCAGTACTTC. Translated: CASSLGQGVGEQYF.

J is TRBJ2-3 and V is TRBV5-5, with D perhaps TRBD2 (6 bases). The germline V gene has CDR1 SGHKS and CDR2 YYEKEE (reference sequence). The V end lost 3 bases, the J end lost 0 bases, and 8 bases lay between the germline ends. This CDR3 contains 14 residues. CDR3 in amino acids: CASSWGTSTDTQYF. CDR3 coding DNA: TGTGCCAGCAGCTGGGGGACTAGCACAGATACGCAGTATTTT. Looking up the rest from reference TRBV5-5 and TRBJ2-3 gives the full variable domain: DAGVTQSPTHLIKTRGQQVTLRCSPISGHKSVSWYQQVLGQGPQFIFQYYEKEERGRGNFPDRFSARQFPNYSSELNVNALLLGDSALYLCASSWGTSTDTQYFGPGTRLTVL.

This chain joins TRBV5-5 and TRBJ2-7; D not resolved. Per the germline V gene, CDR1 is SGHKS and CDR2 is YYEKEE (reference sequence). This CDR3 spans 14 amino acids. V was shortened by 0 bases and J by 4 bases, with 11 bases between the two germline ends. The CDR3 region is CASSLAVFPYEQYF. As DNA, the CDR3 is TGTGCCAGCAGCTTGGCCGTTTTTCCGTACGAGCAGTACTTC. Drawing the rest from reference TRBV5-5 and TRBJ2-7, the complete variable domain is DAGVTQSPTHLIKTRGQQVTLRCSPISGHKSVSWYQQVLGQGPQFIFQYYEKEERGRGNFPDRFSARQFPNYSSELNVNALLLGDSALYLCASSLAVFPYEQYFGPGTRLTVT.

V usage is TRBV7-9 and J usage is TRBJ2-2, with no clear D. Germline V gene sequence: CDR1 SEHNR, CDR2 FQNEAQ (reference sequence). CDR3 size: 14 residues. The V end was cut by 1 base, the J end by 8 bases, with 11 bases between. CDR3 sequence: CASSLGFLTGELFF. The CDR3 region has the DNA TGTGCCAGCAGCTTAGGCTTTTTAACGGGGGAGCTGTTTTTT.

V is TRBV27 and J is TRBJ1-4; TRBD1 matches at 7 bases. The CDR3 runs to 15 residues. V was clipped by 7 bases and J by 7 bases; unmatched bases: 12. Germline CDR1 is MNHEY and CDR2 is SMNVEV (reference sequence). DNA of the CDR3: TGTGCCAGCAATGAACAGGGGAGGTGGGGTGAAAAACTGTTTTTT. This sequence encodes CASNEQGRWGEKLFF.

This clone has only one observation. This chain joins TRBV6-1 and TRBJ1-5, with a weak D call TRBD1 (5 bases). The germline CDR1 and CDR2 sequences are MNHNS and SASEGT. V lost 0 bases to trimming and J lost 6 bases, with 15 bases between them. CDR3 size: 16 residues. The CDR3 here is CASSEALRGVVQPQHF. CDR3 coding DNA: TGTGCCAGCAGTGAAGCGTTGCGGGGGGTGGTTCAGCCCCAGCATTTT.

CDR3 in DNA: TGTGCCAGCAGCTTGGGGGGGACAGGGGCGGTTGAAAAACTGTTTTTT. This encodes CASSLGGTGAVEKLFF. The chain recombines TRBV5-6 with TRBJ1-4, with 10 bases fitting TRBD1. V dropped 0 bases and J dropped 7; count of bases not matched to a gene: 6. Germline V gene data show CDR1 as SGHDT and CDR2 as YYEEEE. The CDR3 is 16 residues long.

The rearrangement uses TRBV19 and TRBJ1-2; no firm D call. V lost 5 bases and J 5 bases, leaving 21 bases between the germline ends. The CDR3 is 16 amino acids. The germline V gene encodes CDR1 LNHDA and CDR2 SQIVND (reference sequence). CDR3 residues: CASSPRTFELLYGYTF. The CDR3, as DNA: TGTGCCAGTAGTCCCAGGACTTTCGAGTTATTATATGGCTACACCTTC.

The chain employs TRBV4-1 and TRBJ2-3; no clear D. Germline assignment: CDR1 MGHRA and CDR2 YSYEKL. Trimming shortened V by 1 base and J by 0 bases, and 11 bases separated the two germline ends. This CDR3 has 16 amino acids. CDR3 loop: CASSQVGFTSTDTQYF. In nucleotides, the CDR3 is TGCGCCAGCAGCCAAGTAGGGTTTACTAGCACAGATACGCAGTATTTT.